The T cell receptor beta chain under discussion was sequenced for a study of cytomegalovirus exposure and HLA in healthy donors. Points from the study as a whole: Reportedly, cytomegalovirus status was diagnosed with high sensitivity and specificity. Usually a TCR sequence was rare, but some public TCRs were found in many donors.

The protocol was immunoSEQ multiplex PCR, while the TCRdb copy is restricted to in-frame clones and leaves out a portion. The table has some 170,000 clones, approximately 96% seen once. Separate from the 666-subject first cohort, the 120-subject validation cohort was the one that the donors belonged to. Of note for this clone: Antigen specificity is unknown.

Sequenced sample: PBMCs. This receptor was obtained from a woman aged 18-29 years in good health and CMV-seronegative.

The CDR3 is CASSDGTGIGYTF. CDR3 DNA sequence: TGTGCCAGCAGTGATGGGACAGGGATAGGCTACACCTTC. The V and J genes are TRBV6-1 and TRBJ1-2; 9 bases agree with TRBD1. The ends lost 3 bases at V and 8 bases at J; junction bases unmatched: 4. The CDR3 length is 13 residues. CDR1 is MNHNS, CDR2 SASEGT, per germline.